This passage covers 27 T cell receptor beta chains from one sample sequenced in a study of vaccination effects on CD4 cells after COVID-19. Measured with immunoSEQ multiplex PCR; TCRdb has only the in-frame clones, and not every one. The repertoire consists of some 24,000 clones, with 76% occurring once and the leading ten covering about 9.3%. Their antigens remain unidentified. Antigen-specific CD4+ T cells were first expanded with viral peptide pools by the ViraFEST assay and only then sequenced. With approximately 9 days of culture completed, CD4+ T cells were isolated. Vaccinated participants had no history of SARS-CoV-2 infection and tested negative for nucleocapsid antibodies. Here the sequenced sample was CD4+ T cells from PBMCs cultured with HCoV-NL63 spike peptides, taken before COVID-19 vaccination. These receptors were obtained from a human donor who received a COVID-19 vaccine.

This chain links TRBV3-1 (or the pseudogene TRBV3-2) with TRBJ1-1; D remains unclear. V gave up 0 bases and J gave up 0 bases, with 5 bases separating them. The CDR3 extends over 14 amino acids. Germline assignment: CDR1 LGHDT and CDR2 YNNKEL (reference sequence). This CDR3 reads CASSQDGMNTEAFF. In nucleotides, the CDR3 is TGTGCCAGCAGCCAAGATGGCATGAACACTGAAGCTTTCTTT.

The J gene is TRBJ2-1, the V gene TRBV15; 7 positions agree with TRBD2. This CDR3 region has 12 residues. Losses at the gene ends were 0 bases for V and 10 bases for J; bases not matched to a gene: 0. CDR1 and CDR2 from the germline V gene are LNHNV and YYDKDF (reference sequence). CDR3: CATSREGGEQFF. The CDR3 bases are TGTGCCACCAGCAGAGAGGGAGGGGAGCAGTTCTTC.

The chain has TRBV18 and TRBJ2-2, with a possible D match to TRBD1 (5 bases). V was clipped by 2 bases and J by 4 bases, with 8 bases between them. The CDR3 has 14 amino acids. From germline, CDR1 is KGHSH and CDR2 LQKENI. The chain's CDR3 is CASSPRQTTGELFF. For the CDR3, the DNA is TGTGCCAGCTCACCAAGACAGACCACCGGGGAGCTGTTTTTT. Looking up the rest from reference TRBV18 and TRBJ2-2 gives the full variable domain: NAGVMQNPRHLVRRRGQEARLRCSPMKGHSHVYWYRQLPEEGLKFMVYLQKENIIDESGMPKERFSAEFPKEGPSILRIQQVVRGDSAAYFCASSPRQTTGELFFGEGSRLTVL.

The gene calls are TRBV30 and TRBJ2-1, with 11 positions matching TRBD2. Germline V gene sequence: CDR1 GTSNPN, CDR2 SVGIG (reference sequence). V was pared by 5 bases and J by 4 bases, with 13 bases of the junction left unmatched. The CDR3 runs 17 residues. The CDR3 coding sequence is TGTGCCTGGGCAAAAACTAGCGGGGGCGAAGCGTACAATGAGCAGTTCTTC. Protein product: CAWAKTSGGEAYNEQFF.

A few counts support this clone. The chain combines TRBV6-5 with TRBJ1-4; 7 nucleotides match TRBD1. Germline V gene sequence: CDR1 MNHEY, CDR2 SVGAGI. This CDR3 region has 14 residues. Unmatched junction bases numbered 6, after V lost 4 bases and J lost 7 bases. In DNA form, the CDR3 reads TGTGCCAGCAGTTTTCGACAGGGCGGTGAAAAACTGTTTTTT. It codes for CASSFRQGGEKLFF.

This clone has just a few counts. V gene TRBV12-3 or TRBV12-4 combines with J gene TRBJ1-1, with unresolved D. V was clipped by 8 bases and J by 1 base, with 11 bases between them. The length of the CDR3 is 13 residues. CDR3 residues: CASALGGNTEAFF. CDR3 DNA sequence: TGTGCCAGCGCTCTGGGAGGGAACACTGAAGCTTTCTTT.

V and J are TRBV6-5 and TRBJ2-7; TRBD2 aligns across 10 bases. V was pared by 0 bases and J by 7 bases, with 9 bases of the junction left unmatched. CDR3 length: 16 amino acids. CDR1 and CDR2 (germline): MNHEY, SVGAGI. The CDR3 spells CASSYSSLAGDLEQYF. The CDR3 DNA reads TGTGCCAGCAGTTACTCGAGTCTAGCGGGGGATCTTGAGCAGTACTTC.

CDR3 region: CASSLKGEQFF. The CDR3 nucleotides are TGTGCCAGCAGTCTCAAGGGTGAGCAGTTCTTC. The chain is built from TRBV12-3 or TRBV12-4 and TRBJ2-1; no definite D call. The CDR3 is made up of 11 amino acids. V was cut by 5 bases and J by 9 bases, with 8 bases left in between.

Only a few counts were recorded for this clone. This chain uses TRBV5-4 with TRBJ2-4; 8 bases are shared with TRBD1. J was trimmed by 6 bases and V by 4 bases; bases with no gene match: 6. This CDR3 comprises 14 residues. The germline CDR1 and CDR2 sequences are SGHNT and YYREEE (reference sequence). The chain's CDR3 is CASSTTDRANIQYF. The CDR3 DNA sequence: TGTGCCAGCAGCACTACGGACAGGGCAAACATTCAGTACTTC.

This rearrangement joins TRBV6-5 to TRBJ2-3, with D perhaps given as TRBD1 or TRBD2 (6 bases each). The length of the CDR3 is 14 residues. The V end was cut by 5 bases, the J end by 4 bases, with 13 bases between. The germline gives CDR1 MNHEY, CDR2 SVGAGI. Here the CDR3 DNA reads TGTGCCAGCAGTAGTCAGGGGAGGCCAGATACGCAGTATTTT. Residues: CASSSQGRPDTQYF.

The chain carries TRBV7-2 and TRBJ1-5, with D unresolved. The CDR3 sequence is 14 residues long. V lost 0 bases and J 6 bases, leaving 9 bases between the germline ends. Germline assignment: CDR1 SGHTA and CDR2 FQGNSA. CDR3 nucleotides: TGTGCCAGCAGCTTAGCACTGACTGGTCAGCCCCAGCATTTT. This sequence encodes CASSLALTGQPQHF.

The rearrangement joins TRBV6-6 to TRBJ2-6, with TRBD2 identical over 9 bases. Germline trimming cut 10 bases from V and 2 bases from J; bases unmatched to any gene: 15. The CDR3 totals 18 residues. The germline V gene encodes CDR1 MNHNY and CDR2 SVGAGI (reference sequence). The CDR3 DNA reads TGTGCCACCATTCGTGGTGGGGTAGCGGGGGCTGGGGCCAACGTCCTGACTTTC. Residues: CATIRGGVAGAGANVLTF.

This sequence joins TRBV6-5 and TRBJ1-4, with TRBD1 matching 7 bases. This CDR3 is 14 amino acids long. V gave up 5 bases and J gave up 0 bases; unmatched junction bases: 0. Looked up from germline, CDR1 is MNHEY and CDR2 is SVGAGI. For the CDR3, the DNA is TGTGCCAGCAGTACAGGGGCAACTAATGAAAAACTGTTTTTT. It is translated as CASSTGATNEKLFF.

This clone appeared a few times. The J gene is TRBJ1-1, the V gene TRBV12-5; no clear D gene. V lost 0 bases to trimming and J lost 6 bases, with 17 bases between them. This CDR3 is 16 amino acids long. CDR1 and CDR2 (germline): LGHNT, FRNRAP. CDR3 in DNA: TGTGCTAGTGGTTTGGTACTTGCGGGCGAAGGAGCTGAAGCTTTCTTT. It is translated as CASGLVLAGEGAEAFF.

The rearrangement joins TRBV13 to TRBJ2-1, with 10 positions matching TRBD2. The CDR3 runs to 17 residues. CDR1 and CDR2 from the germline V gene are PRHDT and FYEKMQ (reference sequence). The J segment lost 0 bases and the V segment lost 4 bases, leaving 6 bases of the junction unmatched. CDR3 in amino acids: CASSSLIAGGSYNEQFF. The DNA for the CDR3 is TGTGCCAGCAGCTCGCTAATAGCGGGAGGCTCCTACAATGAGCAGTTCTTC.

The chain carries TRBV10-3 and TRBJ2-3; 12 bases are shared with TRBD2. The ends lost 4 bases at V and 2 bases at J; junction bases unmatched: 10. The CDR3 runs to 18 residues. Looked up from germline, CDR1 is ENHRY and CDR2 is SYGVKD. The CDR3 DNA reads as TGTGCCATCAGTGGGACTAGCGGGACCTTAGCATCCACAGATACGCAGTATTTT. Translated: CAISGTSGTLASTDTQYF.

The rearrangement joins TRBV21-1 to TRBJ1-2; the table names TRBD1, a call not compared with the DNA. TRBV21-1 is assigned pseudogene status. This CDR3 region has 20 residues. CDR3: CASSKKLLPGQGAKYYGYTF. The CDR3 region has the DNA TGTGCCAGCAGCAAAAAACTTTTGCCGGGACAGGGGGCAAAGTACTATGGCTACACCTTC.

V is TRBV19 and J is TRBJ2-2; 12 nucleotides align to TRBD2. Germline trimming cut 4 bases from V and 0 bases from J; bases unmatched to any gene: 12. Germline CDR1 LNHDA, CDR2 SQIVND (reference sequence). There are 20 residues in the CDR3. The CDR3 bases are TGTGCCAGTAGTACCTCTAGCGGGAGGGCCCTTTATGCGAACACCGGGGAGCTGTTTTTT. It is translated as CASSTSSGRALYANTGELFF.

There are a few counts of this clone. The chain carries TRBV5-1 and TRBJ2-4, with TRBD2 matching 11 bases. The germline V gene encodes CDR1 SGHRS and CDR2 YFSETQ. The CDR3 is 17 amino acids. V shed 4 bases, J shed 8 bases, and the junction held 14 bases outside the gene matches. CDR3 nucleotides: TGCGCCAGCAGCAGGGCCTCTAGCGGGGGGATCTTAGACATTCAGTACTTC. Protein: CASSRASSGGILDIQYF.

The chain joins TRBV5-1 to TRBJ2-2; the match to TRBD1 covers 8 bases. Germline V gene lookup returns CDR1 SGHRS and CDR2 YFSETQ. CDR3 length: 18 residues. J gave up 3 bases and V 0 bases, and 10 bases lay outside the gene matches. Here the CDR3 reads CASSLGLWTGSHTGELFF. The CDR3 bases are TGCGCCAGCAGCTTGGGTCTATGGACAGGGAGCCACACCGGGGAGCTGTTTTTT.

V is TRBV14 and J is TRBJ1-2, with 9 bases aligning to TRBD1. Germline V gives CDR1 SGHDN, CDR2 FVKESK. The CDR3 loop spans 16 amino acids. Trimming cost V 3 bases and J 3 bases; bases outside gene matches: 8. CDR3 residues: CASSQLYDRGDYGYTF. The DNA of the CDR3 is TGTGCCAGCAGCCAGCTTTATGACAGGGGGGACTATGGCTACACCTTC.

This clone turned up a few times. The chain links TRBV25-1 to TRBJ2-7, with D maybe TRBD1 (6 bases). From germline, CDR1 is MGHDK and CDR2 SYGVNS. The CDR3 totals 18 residues. V shed 3 bases and J shed 1 base, with 22 bases lying between them. The CDR3 nucleotides are TGTGCCAGCAGTGATTCAGGGGTAAAGGCCTGGAGATCCTACGAGCAGTACTTC. Translating gives CASSDSGVKAWRSYEQYF.

The gene calls are TRBV6-5 and TRBJ1-4; 8 nucleotides agree with TRBD1. The CDR3 covers 14 residues. J was trimmed by 5 bases and V by 6 bases; bases with no gene match: 5. Germline V gives CDR1 MNHEY, CDR2 SVGAGI. As DNA, the CDR3 is TGTGCCAGCAGGGGCCGGGACAGGAATGAAAAACTGTTTTTT. It is translated as CASRGRDRNEKLFF.

The rearrangement links TRBV7-9 to TRBJ2-7, with 11 bases aligning to TRBD2. This CDR3 has 13 residues. The germline gives CDR1 SEHNR, CDR2 FQNEAQ (reference sequence). Losses at the gene ends were 7 bases for V and 10 bases for J; bases not matched to a gene: 9. The CDR3 reads CASTYGTSGYQYF. The CDR3 DNA follows: TGTGCCAGCACCTATGGGACTAGCGGTTATCAGTACTTC.

The chain combines TRBV6-5 with TRBJ2-2, with 8 bases matching TRBD1. CDR1 and CDR2 (germline): MNHEY, SVGAGI. V lost 7 bases, J lost 3 bases, and 7 bases stayed unmatched. The CDR3 is 15 residues long. CDR3: CASITRTGYTGELFF. Written as DNA, the CDR3 is TGTGCCAGCATAACACGGACAGGGTACACCGGGGAGCTGTTTTTT.

This sequence joins TRBV25-1 and TRBJ1-2; a weak D match, TRBD1 (5 bases). Germline V gives CDR1 MGHDK, CDR2 SYGVNS. The V end was cut by 6 bases, the J end by 8 bases, with 16 bases between. This CDR3 contains 13 residues. CDR3 amino acids: CASRRGAGPGYTF. The CDR3 nucleotides are TGTGCCAGCAGAAGAGGGGCAGGCCCCGGCTACACCTTC.

The table lists this clone with a few counts. The rearrangement uses TRBV9 and TRBJ2-7, with 7 bases aligning to TRBD1. Germline V gene lookup returns CDR1 SGDLS and CDR2 YYNGEE. The CDR3 extends over 16 amino acids. Losses at the gene ends were 4 bases for V and 2 bases for J; bases not matched to a gene: 12. The CDR3 region is CASSPSTRGTPYEQYF. CDR3 DNA: TGTGCCAGCAGCCCATCAACCAGGGGGACCCCCTACGAGCAGTACTTC.